The 19 T cell receptor beta chains reported below all come from one sample, sequenced in a study of T cells in Graves' hyperthyroidism and ophthalmopathy. Amplification yielded TCR beta CDR3 regions, with RNA transcripts as the source. HTBI primers drove first-round RT-PCR of the TCR CDR3. TCRdb itself ran the multiplex PCR reads through MiXCR, one entry per CDR3 protein. The repertoire holds some 270,000 distinct CDR3 sequences, with more than 20% as singletons. Sequenced: blood. The origin of the receptors is a woman in her 40s with Graves' ophthalmopathy.

This clonotype was recorded many times. The chain carries TRBV5-1 and TRBJ1-1; 9 bases match TRBD1. After removal of 4 bases from V and 1 base from J, the junction contained 5 bases not matched to a gene. The length of the CDR3 is 15 residues. Germline V CDR1 and CDR2: SGHRS, YFSETQ. CDR3 loop: CASSPRTGANTEAFF. CDR3 coding DNA: TGCGCCAGCAGCCCGCGGACAGGGGCGAACACTGAAGCTTTCTTT. The full variable domain, completed using reference TRBV5-1 and TRBJ1-1, is KAGVTQTPRYLIKTRGQQVTLSCSPISGHRSVSWYQQTPGQGLQFLFEYFSETQRNKGNFPGRFSGRQFSNSRSEMNVSTLELGDSALYLCASSPRTGANTEAFFGQGTRLTVV.

The genes are TRBV20-1 and TRBJ1-1; the D gene is possibly TRBD1 (6 bases). The CDR3 has 12 amino acids. Germline lookup yields CDR1 DFQATT and CDR2 SNEGSKA (reference sequence). V shed 4 bases and J shed 3 bases, with 9 bases lying between them. In DNA form, the CDR3 reads TGCAGTGCTAAAAGACAGGACACTGAAGCTTTCTTT. Protein sequence: CSAKRQDTEAFF.

This clonotype was detected ten times or more. CDR3 residues: CASSPLVWGSQETQYF. The CDR3 bases are TGTGCCAGCAGTCCCCTTGTGTGGGGATCCCAAGAGACCCAGTACTTC. The chain links TRBV28 to TRBJ2-5; the D is unclear. Germline values: CDR1 MDHEN, CDR2 SYDVKM. V lost 5 bases, J lost 1 base, and 17 bases lay in between. The CDR3 sequence is 16 residues long.

This clonotype appeared many times. The J gene is TRBJ1-1, the V gene TRBV25-1, with D possibly TRBD1 on 6 matching bases. Per the germline V gene, CDR1 is MGHDK and CDR2 is SYGVNS. The CDR3 loop spans 13 amino acids. V lost 6 bases and J 8 bases, leaving 16 bases between the germline ends. The CDR3 DNA follows: TGTGCCAGCAGCCCCCGAGGGGGAACCGAAGCTTTCTTT. Its translation is CASSPRGGTEAFF.

This clonotype has a count of ten or more. The chain combines TRBV5-1 with TRBJ2-4, with 9 nucleotides matching TRBD2. CDR3 length: 16 amino acids. The germline gives CDR1 SGHRS, CDR2 YFSETQ. After removal of 3 bases from V and 4 bases from J, the junction contained 8 bases not matched to a gene. For the CDR3, the DNA is TGCGCCAGCAGCTCGGGAGGTAGCGGGAGTAAAAACATTCAGTACTTC. This codes for CASSSGGSGSKNIQYF. Looking up the rest from reference TRBV5-1 and TRBJ2-4 gives the full variable domain: KAGVTQTPRYLIKTRGQQVTLSCSPISGHRSVSWYQQTPGQGLQFLFEYFSETQRNKGNFPGRFSGRQFSNSRSEMNVSTLELGDSALYLCASSSGGSGSKNIQYFGAGTRLSVL.

The rearrangement joins TRBV12-3 or TRBV12-4 to TRBJ1-2, with D possibly matching TRBD1 (5 bases). The CDR3 is made up of 14 amino acids. V lost 5 bases to trimming and J lost 5 bases, with 15 bases between them. Written as DNA, the CDR3 is TGTGCCAGCAGTCGTACCGGGGCCCGGTATGGCTACACCTTC. The encoded protein is CASSRTGARYGYTF.

CDR3 sequence reads: CASSRSRETQYF. CDR3 sequence (DNA): TGTGCCAGCAGCCGTAGCAGAGAGACCCAGTACTTC. The chain carries TRBV11-2 and TRBJ2-5; no reliable D call. Trimming shortened V by 5 bases and J by 4 bases, and 8 bases separated the two germline ends. There are 12 residues in the CDR3. Germline V gene sequence: CDR1 SGHAT, CDR2 FQNNGV.

The rearrangement links TRBV7-9 to TRBJ2-5, with D perhaps matching TRBD2 (7 bases). The CDR3 is made up of 15 amino acids. Germline CDR1 reads SEHNR; CDR2 reads FQNEAQ (reference sequence). V lost 5 bases and J lost 5, with 18 bases in between. The CDR3, as DNA: TGTGCCAGCAGCCTTCCCTTCGGGGGGCGGGAGACCCAGTACTTC. Protein product: CASSLPFGGRETQYF.

This chain joins TRBV24-1 and TRBJ2-4; possible D gene TRBD2, 6 bases. Germline-derived CDR1 and CDR2 are KGHDR and SFDVKD. The V end was cut by 4 bases, the J end by 7 bases, with 19 bases between. This CDR3 spans 16 amino acids. In DNA form, the CDR3 reads TGTGCCACCAGTGAAGCAGGTGTGGGGGGTATGAACATTCAGTACTTC. This codes for CATSEAGVGGMNIQYF.

The table lists this clonotype with many counts. The chain recombines TRBV7-2 with TRBJ1-3; 7 positions match TRBD1. This CDR3 has 16 amino acids. With 1 base clipped from V and 0 bases from J, the junction kept 3 bases outside the gene matches. Germline V gives CDR1 SGHTA, CDR2 FQGNSA. CDR3 coding DNA: TGTGCCAGCAGCTTAGGGGACAGCAGCTCTGGAAACACCATATATTTT. This codes for CASSLGDSSSGNTIYF.

At least ten counts were recorded for this clonotype. This chain joins TRBV4-1 and TRBJ2-7; 11 positions agree with TRBD2. V dropped 2 bases and J dropped 4; count of bases not matched to a gene: 4. This CDR3 has 15 amino acids. Germline V lookup: CDR1 MGHRA, CDR2 YSYEKL. CDR3 sequence: CASSQTSGSSYEQYF. CDR3 in DNA: TGCGCCAGCAGCCAAACTAGCGGGAGCTCATACGAGCAGTACTTC.

This clonotype was found many times. The rearrangement links TRBV2 to TRBJ1-2, with 7 bases aligning to TRBD1. CDR1 SNHLY and CDR2 FYNNEI come from the germline V gene. The J segment lost 6 bases and the V segment lost 6 bases, leaving 4 bases of the junction unmatched. The CDR3 is 12 residues long. CDR3 in DNA: TGTGCCAGCAGCCGGGACAGACATGGCTACACCTTC. Protein sequence: CASSRDRHGYTF.

In its sample, this clonotype was seen many times. J is TRBJ1-1 and V is TRBV11-2; D is possibly TRBD1 (6 bases). This CDR3 has 14 amino acids. Trimming took 5 bases from V and 1 from J, leaving 11 bases between them. Germline CDR1 and CDR2: SGHAT and FQNNGV. CDR3 sequence: CASSAHRENTEAFF. CDR3 bases: TGTGCCAGCAGCGCCCACAGGGAGAACACTGAAGCTTTCTTT.

V usage is TRBV6-1 and J usage is TRBJ2-1; 7 nucleotides match TRBD1. The CDR3 contains 15 residues. CDR1 and CDR2 from the germline V gene are MNHNS and SASEGT. V lost 5 bases and J lost 7; bases outside the gene matches: 11. CDR3 DNA sequence: TGTGCCAGCAGTCCCGACAGGGTCTTAGTAAATGAGCAGTTCTTC. It codes for CASSPDRVLVNEQFF.

This clonotype appeared many times. V is TRBV20-1 and J is TRBJ1-1; possibly TRBD1 for D (6 bases). The CDR3 spans 12 residues. The ends were cut back, 5 bases at V and 6 bases at J, with 13 bases in the middle. The germline CDR1 and CDR2 sequences are DFQATT and SNEGSKA (reference sequence). The CDR3 DNA reads TGCAGTGCTCACGGGACAACGGCTGAAGCTTTCTTT. As protein: CSAHGTTAEAFF.

This clonotype was detected only a few times. The chain combines TRBV6-1 with TRBJ2-2, with D maybe TRBD1 (6 bases). There are 13 residues in the CDR3. CDR1 MNHNS and CDR2 SASEGT come from the germline V gene. V lost 6 bases and J lost 4, with 9 bases in between. CDR3 bases: TGTGCCAGCAGGGGACACCCCACCGGGGAGCTGTTTTTT. Protein sequence: CASRGHPTGELFF.

The chain carries TRBV28 and TRBJ1-2; perhaps TRBD1 as D (6 bases). Germline CDR1 and CDR2: MDHEN and SYDVKM. The CDR3 loop spans 14 amino acids. The ends were cut back, 8 bases at V and 4 bases at J, with 17 bases in the middle. The CDR3 region has the DNA TGTGCCAGCGGGGGGCCCAGGCGATTCTATGGCTACACCTTC. This sequence encodes CASGGPRRFYGYTF.

The table lists this clonotype with many counts. The genes are TRBV9 and TRBJ2-5; weak D call: TRBD2 (5 bases). This CDR3 has 14 residues. V was shortened by 0 bases and J by 1 base, with 7 bases between the two germline ends. The V gene's germline CDR1 is SGDLS and CDR2 YYNGEE. CDR3 DNA sequence: TGTGCCAGCAGCGTAGCCAGCGGCCAAGAGACCCAGTACTTC. Translation: CASSVASGQETQYF.

In its sample, this clonotype is medium-sized. The rearrangement joins TRBV28 to TRBJ2-5, with 10 bases fitting TRBD1. V lost 1 base, J lost 1 base, and 3 bases stayed unmatched. Germline loops: CDR1 MDHEN, CDR2 SYDVKM. The CDR3 loop spans 16 amino acids. The CDR3 region is CASSLLGTGAQETQYF. The CDR3 DNA reads TGTGCCAGCAGTTTATTGGGGACAGGGGCCCAAGAGACCCAGTACTTC.